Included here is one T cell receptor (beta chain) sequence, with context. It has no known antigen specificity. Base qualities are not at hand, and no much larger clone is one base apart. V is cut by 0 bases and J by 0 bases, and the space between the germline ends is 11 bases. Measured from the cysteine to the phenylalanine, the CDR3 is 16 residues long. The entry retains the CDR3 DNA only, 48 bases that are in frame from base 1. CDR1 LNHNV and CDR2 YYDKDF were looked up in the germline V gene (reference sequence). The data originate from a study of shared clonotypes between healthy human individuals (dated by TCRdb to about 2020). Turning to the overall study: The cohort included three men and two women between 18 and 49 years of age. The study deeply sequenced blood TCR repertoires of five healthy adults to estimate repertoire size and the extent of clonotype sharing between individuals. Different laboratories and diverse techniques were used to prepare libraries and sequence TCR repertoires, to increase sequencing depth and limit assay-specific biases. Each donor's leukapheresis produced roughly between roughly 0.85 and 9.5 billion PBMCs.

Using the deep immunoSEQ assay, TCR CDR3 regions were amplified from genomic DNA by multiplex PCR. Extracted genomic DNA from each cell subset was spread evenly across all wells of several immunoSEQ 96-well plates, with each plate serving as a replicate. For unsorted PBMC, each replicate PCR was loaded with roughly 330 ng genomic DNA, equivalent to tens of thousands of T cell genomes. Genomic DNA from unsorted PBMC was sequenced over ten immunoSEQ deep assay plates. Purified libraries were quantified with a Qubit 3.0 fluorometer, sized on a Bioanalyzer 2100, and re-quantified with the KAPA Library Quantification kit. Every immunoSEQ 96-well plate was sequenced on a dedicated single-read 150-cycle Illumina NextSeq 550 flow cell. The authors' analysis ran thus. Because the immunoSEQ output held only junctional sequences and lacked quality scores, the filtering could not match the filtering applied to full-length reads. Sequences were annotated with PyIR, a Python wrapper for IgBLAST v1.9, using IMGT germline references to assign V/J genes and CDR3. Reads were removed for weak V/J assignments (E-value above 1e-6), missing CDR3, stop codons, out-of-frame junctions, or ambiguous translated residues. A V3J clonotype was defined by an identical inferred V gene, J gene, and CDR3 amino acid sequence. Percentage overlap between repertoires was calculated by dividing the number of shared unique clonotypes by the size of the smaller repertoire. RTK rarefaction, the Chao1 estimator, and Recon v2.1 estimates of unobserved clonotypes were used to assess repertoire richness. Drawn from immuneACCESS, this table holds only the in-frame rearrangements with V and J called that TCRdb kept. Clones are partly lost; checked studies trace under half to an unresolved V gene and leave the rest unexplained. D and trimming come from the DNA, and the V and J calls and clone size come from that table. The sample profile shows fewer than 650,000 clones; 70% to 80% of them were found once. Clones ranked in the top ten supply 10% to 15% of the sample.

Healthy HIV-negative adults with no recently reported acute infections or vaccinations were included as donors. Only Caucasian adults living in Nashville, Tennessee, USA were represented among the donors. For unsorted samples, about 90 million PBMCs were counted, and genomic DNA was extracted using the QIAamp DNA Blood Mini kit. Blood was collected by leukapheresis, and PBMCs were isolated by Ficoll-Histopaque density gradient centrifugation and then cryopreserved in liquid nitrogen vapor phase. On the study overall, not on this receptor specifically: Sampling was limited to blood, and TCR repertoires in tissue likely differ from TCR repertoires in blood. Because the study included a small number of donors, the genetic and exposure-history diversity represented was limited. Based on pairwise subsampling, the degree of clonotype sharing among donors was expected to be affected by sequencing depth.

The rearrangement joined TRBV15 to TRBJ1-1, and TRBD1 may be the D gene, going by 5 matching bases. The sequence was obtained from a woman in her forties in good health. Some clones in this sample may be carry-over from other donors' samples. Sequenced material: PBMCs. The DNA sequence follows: TGTGCCACCAGCAGAGATTATCGGGGGGTGAACACTGAAGCTTTCTTT. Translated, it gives CATSRDYRGVNTEAFF. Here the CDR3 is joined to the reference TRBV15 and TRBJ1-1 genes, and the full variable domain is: DAMVIQNPRYQVTQFGKPVTLSCSQTLNHNVMYWYQQKSSQAPKLLFHYYDKDFNNEADTPDNFQSRRPNTSFCFLDIRSPGLGDTAMYLCATSRDYRGVNTEAFFGQGTRLTVV.